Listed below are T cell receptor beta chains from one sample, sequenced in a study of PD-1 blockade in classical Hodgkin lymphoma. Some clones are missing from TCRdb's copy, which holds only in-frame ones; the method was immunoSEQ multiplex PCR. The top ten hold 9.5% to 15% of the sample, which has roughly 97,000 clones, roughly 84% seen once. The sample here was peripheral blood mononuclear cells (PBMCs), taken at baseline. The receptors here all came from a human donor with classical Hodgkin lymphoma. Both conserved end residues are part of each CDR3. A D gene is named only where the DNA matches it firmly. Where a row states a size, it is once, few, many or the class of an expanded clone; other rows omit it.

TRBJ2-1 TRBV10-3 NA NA CAISEVGVGNEQFF TGTGCCATCAGTGAGGTGGGAGTCGGCAATGAGCAGTTCTTC
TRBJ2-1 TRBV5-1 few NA CASSLGGVNSYNEQFF TGCGCCAGCAGCTTGGGTGGCGTAAACTCCTACAATGAGCAGTTCTTC
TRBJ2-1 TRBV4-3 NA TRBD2 CASSQDLTSGREYNEQFF TGCGCCAGCAGCCAAGATCTGACTAGCGGGAGAGAATACAATGAGCAGTTCTTC
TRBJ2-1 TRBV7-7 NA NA CASSPLRSGTYNEQFF TGTGCCAGCAGCCCCCTCCGGTCCGGGACCTACAATGAGCAGTTCTTC
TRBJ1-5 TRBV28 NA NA CASSLLGGLGGNQPQHF TGTGCCAGCAGTTTACTCGGGGGGCTAGGTGGCAATCAGCCCCAGCATTTT
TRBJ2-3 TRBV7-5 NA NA CVRSRQGHTTDTQYF TGTGTCAGAAGCCGACAGGGCCACACCACAGATACGCAGTATTTT
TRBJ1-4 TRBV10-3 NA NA CAISRSPTGATNEKLFF TGTGCCATCAGTCGTTCTCCGACAGGTGCAACTAATGAAAAACTGTTTTTT
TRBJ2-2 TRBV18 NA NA CASSLGPTFGDTGELFF TGTGCCAGCTCACTGGGACCGACGTTCGGGGACACCGGGGAGCTGTTTTTT
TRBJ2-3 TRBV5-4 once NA CASSLVGTRTDTQYF TGTGCCAGCAGCTTGGTCGGGACTCGCACAGATACGCAGTATTTT
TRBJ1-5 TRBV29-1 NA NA CSVAEAGNQPQHF TGCAGCGTTGCTGAGGCTGGCAATCAGCCCCAGCATTTT
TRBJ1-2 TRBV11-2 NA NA CASSFAGHYGYTF TGTGCCAGCTCCTTCGCGGGACACTATGGCTACACCTTC
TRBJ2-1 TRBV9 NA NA CASGRSYNEQFF TGTGCCAGCGGCAGGAGTTACAATGAGCAGTTCTTC